These T cell receptor beta chains were read from a single sample in a study of tumor and adjacent non-tumor tissue in lung cancer. TCRdb reprocessed the multiplex PCR reads via MiXCR and lists one record per CDR3 protein. In the table there are 68,000 or so distinct CDR3 sequences, 60% of which are singletons. The sample was lung tumor tissue. These receptors were obtained from a man aged 50 to 59 with non-small cell lung cancer. Each CDR3 is given with its conserved first and last residue. D genes are given only for firm matches. Size is stated for part of the rows, as once, few or many counts, or as a class when the clone is expanded.

d_gene: NA
j_gene: TRBJ2-5
abundance: NA
v_gene: TRBV11-2
CDR3aa: CASRESQETQYF
CDR3nt: TGTGCCAGTAGGGAGAGTCAAGAGACCCAGTATTTC

d_gene: NA
j_gene: TRBJ2-3
abundance: NA
v_gene: TRBV6-5
CDR3aa: CASSLTDTHTQYF
CDR3nt: TGTGCCAGCAGTTTGACAGACACACATACGCAATATTTT

d_gene: NA
j_gene: TRBJ2-7
abundance: many
v_gene: TRBV5-4
CDR3aa: CASSPGPTLEQYF
CDR3nt: TGTGCCAGCAGCCCGGGCCCCACTTTAGAGCAGTACTTC

d_gene: NA
j_gene: TRBJ1-2
abundance: NA
v_gene: TRBV6-2/TRBV6-3
CDR3aa: CASKGEEASYGYTF
CDR3nt: TGTGCCAGCAAAGGGGAAGAGGCGTCCTATGGCTACACCTTC

d_gene: TRBD1
j_gene: TRBJ2-2
abundance: NA
v_gene: TRBV19
CDR3aa: CASGTEEDTGELFF
CDR3nt: TGTGCCAGCGGGACAGAGGAGGACACAGGGGAGCTGTTTTTT

d_gene: TRBD2
j_gene: TRBJ2-1
abundance: NA
v_gene: TRBV14
CDR3aa: CVSSQSGSGLYNEQFF
CDR3nt: TGTGTCAGCAGCCAAAGCGGGAGCGGGCTCTACAATGAGCAGTTCTTC

d_gene: TRBD1
j_gene: TRBJ1-5
abundance: NA
v_gene: TRBV6-1
CDR3aa: CASSTPGQDLWNRYQHF
CDR3nt: TGTGCCAGCAGTACCCCGGGACAGGATTTGTGGAATCGGTACCAGCATTTT

d_gene: TRBD1
j_gene: TRBJ1-2
abundance: few
v_gene: TRBV20-1
CDR3aa: CSASLRTGSYGYTF
CDR3nt: TGCAGTGCTAGTCTACGGACAGGGAGCTATGGCTACACCTTC

d_gene: TRBD2
j_gene: TRBJ2-1
abundance: NA
v_gene: TRBV5-1
CDR3aa: CASSSWGATSGDNEQFF
CDR3nt: TGCGCCAGCAGCTCTTGGGGGGCCACTAGCGGTGACAATGAGCAGTTCTTC

d_gene: NA
j_gene: TRBJ2-1
abundance: NA
v_gene: TRBV7-2
CDR3aa: CASSLVAFSYNEQFF
CDR3nt: TGTGCCAGCAGCTTAGTAGCGTTCTCCTACAATGAGCAGTTCTTC

d_gene: NA
j_gene: TRBJ2-7
abundance: many
v_gene: TRBV7-9
CDR3aa: CASSLEIRSYEQYF
CDR3nt: TGTGCCAGCAGCTTGGAGATACGCTCCTACGAGCAGTACTTC

d_gene: NA
j_gene: TRBJ2-1
abundance: many
v_gene: TRBV4-1
CDR3aa: CASSQDRRPKNNEQFF
CDR3nt: TGCGCCAGCAGCCAAGATCGGAGGCCCAAAAACAATGAGCAGTTCTTC

d_gene: NA
j_gene: TRBJ1-2
abundance: few
v_gene: TRBV6-1
CDR3aa: CVSSEGTESYGYTF
CDR3nt: TGTGTCAGCAGTGAAGGTACGGAGAGTTATGGCTACACCTTC

d_gene: NA
j_gene: TRBJ2-5
abundance: NA
v_gene: TRBV6-5
CDR3aa: CASNVQWFETQYF
CDR3nt: TGTGCCAGCAACGTACAGTGGTTTGAGACCCAGTACTTC

d_gene: TRBD1
j_gene: TRBJ2-7
abundance: few
v_gene: TRBV10-3
CDR3aa: CAISKGQGSTYVQYF
CDR3nt: TGTGCCATCAGTAAAGGACAGGGGAGCACCTACGTGCAGTACTTC

d_gene: NA
j_gene: TRBJ1-4
abundance: medium-sized
v_gene: TRBV20-1
CDR3aa: CSASPPAGDEKLFF
CDR3nt: TGCAGTGCTAGTCCCCCCGCAGGGGACGAAAAACTGTTTTTT

d_gene: NA
j_gene: TRBJ2-2
abundance: many
v_gene: TRBV5-1
CDR3aa: CASRNSTIGTGELFF
CDR3nt: TGCGCCAGCAGAAATTCTACTATAGGGACCGGGGAGCTGTTTTTT

d_gene: NA
j_gene: TRBJ1-1
abundance: NA
v_gene: TRBV7-9
CDR3aa: CASSLGTWANTEAFF
CDR3nt: TGTGCCAGCAGCTTAGGGACATGGGCGAACACTGAAGCTTTCTTC

d_gene: NA
j_gene: TRBJ2-5
abundance: many
v_gene: TRBV28
CDR3aa: CASRRAQFGETQYF
CDR3nt: TGTGCCAGCAGGAGGGCACAGTTCGGGGAGACCCAGTACTTC

d_gene: TRBD2
j_gene: TRBJ2-5
abundance: many
v_gene: TRBV10-3
CDR3aa: CAISEGTSGRGETQYF
CDR3nt: TGTGCCATCAGTGAAGGTACTAGCGGGAGAGGGGAGACCCAGTACTTC

d_gene: NA
j_gene: TRBJ1-1
abundance: NA
v_gene: TRBV5-4
CDR3aa: CASSPRQNTEAFF
CDR3nt: TGTGCCAGCAGCCCGCGCCAGAACACTGAAGCTTTCTTT

d_gene: TRBD1
j_gene: TRBJ2-7
abundance: many
v_gene: TRBV6-1
CDR3aa: CASSERQGSPAEQYF
CDR3nt: TGTGCCAGCAGCGAAAGACAGGGGTCTCCGGCGGAGCAGTACTTC

d_gene: NA
j_gene: TRBJ1-4
abundance: few
v_gene: TRBV30
CDR3aa: CAWSERGLNEKLFF
CDR3nt: TGTGCCTGGAGCGAGAGAGGGCTTAATGAAAAACTGTTTTTT

d_gene: TRBD2
j_gene: TRBJ2-5
abundance: NA
v_gene: TRBV5-1
CDR3aa: CASSLASGGTETQYF
CDR3nt: TGCGCCAGCAGCTTGGCTAGCGGGGGGACCGAGACCCAGTACTTC

d_gene: NA
j_gene: TRBJ1-1
abundance: NA
v_gene: TRBV11-2
CDR3aa: CASSVDRYRTEGFF
CDR3nt: TGTGCCAGCAGCGTAGACAGGTATAGGACTGAAGGTTTCTTT

d_gene: NA
j_gene: TRBJ1-3
abundance: few
v_gene: TRBV29-1
CDR3aa: CSVKGGGGNTIYF
CDR3nt: TGCAGCGTCAAGGGGGGAGGTGGAAACACCATATATTTT

d_gene: TRBD2
j_gene: TRBJ2-3
abundance: many
v_gene: TRBV4-1
CDR3aa: CASSQSLGSGGATDTQYF
CDR3nt: TGCGCCAGCAGCCAATCCCTTGGTAGCGGGGGGGCCACAGATACGCAGTATTTT

d_gene: NA
j_gene: TRBJ2-5
abundance: many
v_gene: TRBV24-1
CDR3aa: CATSPRGAGSGTQYF
CDR3nt: TGTGCCACCAGTCCCCGGGGTGCGGGGTCAGGGACCCAGTACTTC

d_gene: NA
j_gene: TRBJ1-5
abundance: NA
v_gene: TRBV5-5
CDR3aa: CASNFGAQPPNQPHHF
CDR3nt: TGTGCCAGCAACTTCGGCGCCCAGCCGCCAAATCAGCCCCACCATTTT

d_gene: NA
j_gene: TRBJ2-5
abundance: NA
v_gene: TRBV5-1
CDR3aa: CASSLPAGQETQYF
CDR3nt: TGCGCCAGCAGCTTGCCGGCAGGCCAAGAGACCCAGTACTTC

d_gene: NA
j_gene: TRBJ1-1
abundance: many
v_gene: TRBV5-1
CDR3aa: CASSLDRAVGTEAFF
CDR3nt: TGCGCCAGCAGCTTGGACAGGGCCGTAGGCACTGAAGCTTTCTTT

d_gene: NA
j_gene: TRBJ1-6
abundance: NA
v_gene: TRBV6-6
CDR3aa: CASSYSAAHSPPHF
CDR3nt: TGTGCCAGCAGTTACTCGGCAGCCCATTCGCCCCCCCACTTT

d_gene: NA
j_gene: TRBJ2-2
abundance: NA
v_gene: TRBV6-6
CDR3aa: CVSTNPTWNTGELFF
CDR3nt: TGTGTCAGCACCAACCCGACATGGAACACCGGGGAGCTGTTTTTT

d_gene: TRBD1
j_gene: TRBJ1-3
abundance: NA
v_gene: TRBV11-2
CDR3aa: CVSSVLGTGSGNAIYF
CDR3nt: TGTGTCAGCAGCGTACTGGGGACAGGCTCCGGAAACGCCATATATTTT

d_gene: NA
j_gene: TRBJ1-4
abundance: many
v_gene: TRBV29-1
CDR3aa: CSVEDLASGGEKLFF
CDR3nt: TGCAGCGTTGAAGACCTAGCCTCGGGGGGTGAAAAACTGTTTTTT

d_gene: NA
j_gene: TRBJ2-2
abundance: few
v_gene: TRBV24-1
CDR3aa: CATSDLTGTMNTGELFF
CDR3nt: TGTGCCACCAGCGACCTTACCGGGACAATGAACACCGGGGAGCTGTTTTTT

d_gene: TRBD2
j_gene: TRBJ2-7
abundance: many
v_gene: TRBV4-2
CDR3aa: CASSQGGSGRWYEQYF
CDR3nt: TGTGCCAGCAGCCAAGGGGGTAGCGGGAGATGGTACGAGCAGTACTTC

d_gene: NA
j_gene: TRBJ1-2
abundance: NA
v_gene: TRBV7-9
CDR3aa: CTSSLGFGPTAGYTF
CDR3nt: TGTACCAGCAGCTTAGGTTTCGGGCCAACCGCGGGCTACACCTTC

d_gene: NA
j_gene: TRBJ2-3
abundance: NA
v_gene: TRBV13
CDR3aa: CANSLLLTNTQYF
CDR3nt: TGTGCCAACAGCCTCCTCCTCACAAATACGCAGTATTTT

d_gene: NA
j_gene: TRBJ2-3
abundance: NA
v_gene: TRBV5-6
CDR3aa: CAGSLKGTDTQYF
CDR3nt: TGTGCCGGCAGCTTGAAAGGTACAGATACGCAGTATTTT

d_gene: NA
j_gene: TRBJ2-1
abundance: many
v_gene: TRBV5-4
CDR3aa: CASSLSQGNYNEQFF
CDR3nt: TGTGCCAGCAGCTTGAGTCAGGGGAACTACAATGAGCAGTTCTTC

d_gene: NA
j_gene: TRBJ2-7
abundance: NA
v_gene: TRBV20-1
CDR3aa: CSTRDQGSHVEQYF
CDR3nt: TGCAGTACTAGAGATCAGGGCAGCCATGTGGAGCAGTACTTC

d_gene: NA
j_gene: TRBJ1-2
abundance: many
v_gene: TRBV7-9
CDR3aa: CASSLADRPNYGYTF
CDR3nt: TGTGCCAGCAGCTTAGCGGACAGACCTAACTATGGCTACACCTTC

d_gene: TRBD2
j_gene: TRBJ2-1
abundance: NA
v_gene: TRBV12-3/TRBV12-4
CDR3aa: CACSFGGGHNEQFF
CDR3nt: TGTGCCTGCAGTTTCGGGGGGGGGCACAATGAGCAATTCTTC

d_gene: NA
j_gene: TRBJ2-2
abundance: NA
v_gene: TRBV11-2
CDR3aa: CASSIVRRAKTGELFF
CDR3nt: TGTGCCAGCAGCATAGTGCGGAGGGCAAAAACCGGGGAGCTGTTTTTT

d_gene: NA
j_gene: TRBJ2-2
abundance: NA
v_gene: TRBV6-5
CDR3aa: CASTFRRTGELLF
CDR3nt: TGTGCCAGCACTTTTAGGCGCACCGGGGAGCTGCTTTTT

d_gene: NA
j_gene: TRBJ2-5
abundance: medium-sized
v_gene: TRBV29-1
CDR3aa: CSVAPGQLGEETQYF
CDR3nt: TGCAGCGTTGCACCCGGACAGCTCGGAGAAGAGACCCAGTACTTC

d_gene: NA
j_gene: TRBJ1-1
abundance: NA
v_gene: TRBV25-1
CDR3aa: CAGSAQGNTEAFF
CDR3nt: TGTGCCGGCAGCGCACAGGGTAACACTGAAGCTTTCTTT

d_gene: NA
j_gene: TRBJ1-6
abundance: many
v_gene: TRBV6-5
CDR3aa: CASRPRVDSPLHF
CDR3nt: TGTGCCAGCAGGCCCAGGGTGGATTCACCCCTCCACTTT

d_gene: NA
j_gene: TRBJ2-3
abundance: NA
v_gene: TRBV30
CDR3aa: CAWTKLRGSDTQYF
CDR3nt: TGTGCCTGGACGAAGCTCCGGGGATCAGATACGCAGTATTTT

d_gene: TRBD1
j_gene: TRBJ2-7
abundance: many
v_gene: TRBV6-6
CDR3aa: CASSYNQGAYEQYF
CDR3nt: TGTGCCAGCAGCTACAATCAGGGGGCCTACGAGCAGTACTTC

d_gene: NA
j_gene: TRBJ2-3
abundance: NA
v_gene: TRBV20-1
CDR3aa: CSAPTLGDTQYF
CDR3nt: TGCAGTGCCCCCACCTTGGGAGATACGCAGTATTTT

d_gene: NA
j_gene: TRBJ2-5
abundance: NA
v_gene: TRBV6-1
CDR3aa: CASSESGSKRTQYF
CDR3nt: TGTGCTAGCAGTGAGAGTGGGAGTAAGAGGACCCAGTACTTC

d_gene: NA
j_gene: TRBJ2-4
abundance: NA
v_gene: TRBV7-8
CDR3aa: CASSLAGEGKNIQYF
CDR3nt: TGTGCCAGCAGCTTAGCGGGGGAAGGCAAAAACATTCAGTACTTC

d_gene: NA
j_gene: TRBJ2-3
abundance: NA
v_gene: TRBV28
CDR3aa: CASRSVVSTDTQYF
CDR3nt: TGTGCCAGCAGGAGCGTGGTTAGCACAGATACGCAGTATTTT

d_gene: NA
j_gene: TRBJ2-2
abundance: many
v_gene: TRBV20-1
CDR3aa: CSARVGGETGELFF
CDR3nt: TGCAGTGCTAGAGTTGGAGGGGAAACCGGGGAGCTGTTTTTT

d_gene: NA
j_gene: TRBJ2-5
abundance: NA
v_gene: TRBV25-1
CDR3aa: CASSEFVAGFYETQYF
CDR3nt: TGTGCCAGCAGTGAATTCGTGGCGGGATTTTATGAGACCCAGTACTTC